This T cell receptor (beta chain) was profiled in a study of blood T cell repertoires in COVID-19. Study details: Acute-phase and convalescent COVID-19 samples originated in the United States, Italy and Spain. Nucleic acid was either cDNA or gDNA, and it came from T cells, B-cell-depleted T cells, or PBMCs.

With 8 bases clipped from V and 5 bases from J, the junction kept 10 bases outside the gene matches. The CDR3 contains 15 residues. Looked up from germline, CDR1 is SEHNR and CDR2 is FQNEAQ (reference sequence). Original processing methods: Scientists estimated how many nucleated cells there were by amplifying reference gene primers. Sequencing was performed with immunoSEQ multiplex PCR; in TCRdb, only in-frame clones are kept and a portion is missing. V, J and clone size were drawn from that table, and D and trimming were deduced from the DNA. The table records a few hundred thousand clones, approximately 82% of them present only once.

The gene calls are TRBV7-9 and TRBJ2-1; TRBD1 matches at 9 bases. The sample taken for sequencing was peripheral blood. The TCR originated in a man aged 50 to 60 with active or convalescent COVID-19. The CDR3, as DNA: TGTGCCAGCGGGGGCCGGGACAGGGTCCACAATGAGCAGTTCTTC. Its translation is CASGGRDRVHNEQFF.